Below are 28 T cell receptor beta chains sequenced from a single sample in a study of resident and recirculating memory T cells in vitiligo. Generated by immunoSEQ multiplex PCR, the TCRdb table keeps only in-frame clones and is missing some. The sample consists of around 40,000 clones, approximately 91% of them appearing once. The specimen was blood. Every receptor here comes from a male donor with vitiligo.

The chain recombines TRBV19 with TRBJ1-2; no clear D. Germline CDR1 and CDR2: LNHDA and SQIVND (reference sequence). This CDR3 has 13 amino acids. Deletions cut 5 bases from V and 6 bases from J, with 13 bases between. In DNA, the CDR3 is TGTGCCAGTAGTCGGGAGGGCGACCATGGCTACACCTTC. Its translation is CASSREGDHGYTF.

This chain connects TRBV5-4 to TRBJ2-7; 10 nucleotides line up with TRBD2. V was pared by 4 bases and J by 4 bases, with 8 bases of the junction left unmatched. Germline CDR1 reads SGHNT; CDR2 reads YYREEE (reference sequence). The CDR3 spans 15 residues. The DNA of the CDR3 is TGTGCCAGCAGCGAAGGACTAGCGGCGGGGTACGAGCAGTACTTC. Protein: CASSEGLAAGYEQYF.

The CDR3 is CASSELGNTGELFF. The CDR3, as DNA: TGTGCCAGCAGTGAATTGGGCAACACCGGGGAGCTGTTTTTT. V and J are TRBV25-1 and TRBJ2-2; D gene ambiguous. The CDR3 length is 14 residues. Trimming cost V 1 base and J 2 bases, with 5 bases left between them. Germline CDR1 reads MGHDK; CDR2 reads SYGVNS.

Here the CDR3 reads CASSLGLAGELFF. The CDR3 DNA is TGTGCCAGCAGCCTGGGACTAGCCGGGGAGCTGTTTTTT. The rearrangement links TRBV7-3 to TRBJ2-2; 8 bases align to TRBD2. The V gene's germline CDR1 is SGHTA and CDR2 FQGTGA. V shed 5 bases, J shed 6 bases, and the junction held 2 bases outside the gene matches. The CDR3 runs to 13 residues.

The CDR3 sequence is CASSLGGRASTDTQYF. The CDR3 DNA sequence: TGTGCCAGCAGCTTGGGGGGCAGGGCCAGCACAGATACGCAGTATTTT. The rearrangement uses TRBV5-4 and TRBJ2-3; D perhaps matches TRBD1 (5 bases). Between the trimmed V and J ends, which lost 0 bases and 0 bases, there was a span of 11 bases. Germline lookup yields CDR1 SGHNT and CDR2 YYREEE (reference sequence). The CDR3 totals 16 residues.

The rearrangement uses TRBV19 and TRBJ1-2; no clear D gene. This CDR3 comprises 12 residues. The V gene's germline CDR1 is LNHDA and CDR2 SQIVND (reference sequence). Trimming took off 3 bases at V and 11 bases at J, with 13 bases between the two ends. The CDR3 here is CASSIIDGQYTF. For the CDR3, the DNA is TGTGCCAGTAGTATTATAGATGGGCAATACACCTTC.

The CDR3: CASRRTGWYEQYF. In DNA, the CDR3 is TGTGCCAGCAGACGGACAGGGTGGTACGAGCAGTACTTC. The J gene is TRBJ2-7, the V gene TRBV5-8, with TRBD1 matching 8 bases. The CDR3 totals 13 residues. Trimming at V came to 5 bases and at J to 4 bases, leaving 5 bases not matched to a gene. Looked up from germline, CDR1 is SGHTS and CDR2 is YDEGEE.

The CDR3 here is CASRVGATSSYEQYF. The DNA for the CDR3 is TGTGCCAGCAGGGTGGGGGCAACGAGCTCCTACGAGCAGTACTTC. This chain connects TRBV6-5 to TRBJ2-7; D is perhaps TRBD1 (6 bases). Germline loops: CDR1 MNHEY, CDR2 SVGAGI. The CDR3 extends over 15 amino acids. V lost 6 bases, J lost 0 bases, and 15 bases lay in between.

V gene TRBV7-2 combines with J gene TRBJ2-5; a weak D match, TRBD1 (5 bases). CDR1 and CDR2 from the germline V gene are SGHTA and FQGNSA. The CDR3 has 15 amino acids. Trimming pared 1 base from V and 5 bases from J, leaving 14 bases between. CDR3 sequence (DNA): TGTGCCAGCAGCTTAGGTTCCTGGGGCCACGAGACCCAGTACTTC. Its translation is CASSLGSWGHETQYF.

The V call is TRBV5-5, the J call TRBJ2-3; D not resolved. The V gene's germline CDR1 is SGHKS and CDR2 YYEKEE (reference sequence). The CDR3 contains 12 residues. Between the trimmed V and J ends, which lost 2 bases and 2 bases, there was a span of 3 bases. CDR3 amino acids: CASSFVTDTQYF. In nucleotides, the CDR3 is TGTGCCAGCAGCTTCGTCACAGATACGCAGTATTTT.

The genes are TRBV5-5 and TRBJ2-1, with D possibly being TRBD1 (6 bases). The CDR3 is 14 residues long. Trimming cost V 4 bases and J 4 bases, with 12 bases left between them. Germline CDR1 is SGHKS and CDR2 is YYEKEE (reference sequence). The CDR3, as DNA: TGTGCCAGCAGCCCCGGGACACAATACAATGAGCAGTTCTTC. It encodes CASSPGTQYNEQFF. The full variable domain, in which reference TRBV5-5 and TRBJ2-1 provide the parts outside the CDR3, is DAGVTQSPTHLIKTRGQQVTLRCSPISGHKSVSWYQQVLGQGPQFIFQYYEKEERGRGNFPDRFSARQFPNYSSELNVNALLLGDSALYLCASSPGTQYNEQFFGPGTRLTVL.

This rearrangement joins TRBV29-1 to TRBJ2-2; maybe TRBD2 (6 bases). Deletions cut 0 bases from V and 4 bases from J, with 6 bases between. The CDR3 is 13 residues long. From germline, CDR1 is SQVTM and CDR2 ANQGSEA. CDR3 in amino acids: CSVEEGGTGELFF. The CDR3 bases are TGCAGCGTTGAAGAGGGGGGCACCGGGGAGCTGTTTTTT.

V usage is TRBV19 and J usage is TRBJ1-6; 9 bases align to TRBD1. Trimming cost V 7 bases and J 10 bases; bases outside gene matches: 11. CDR1 and CDR2 from the germline V gene are LNHDA and SQIVND (reference sequence). The CDR3 covers 15 residues. The CDR3 sequence is CASTTTGQGGSPLHF. CDR3 sequence (DNA): TGTGCCAGTACCACAACGGGACAGGGAGGCTCACCCCTCCACTTT.

The rearrangement uses TRBV6-6 and TRBJ1-2; no definite D call. The CDR3 sequence is 15 residues long. Per germline, CDR1 MNHNY and CDR2 SVGAGI (reference sequence). V dropped 7 bases and J dropped 3 bases, with 18 bases sitting between them. The CDR3 DNA reads TGTGCCAGCAATTGGGGAGCCGAACGGGACTATGGCTACACCTTC. Its protein is CASNWGAERDYGYTF.

The chain couples TRBV6-1 to TRBJ2-1; TRBD2 matches 7 bases. CDR1 and CDR2 (germline): MNHNS, SASEGT. V shed 7 bases, J shed 3 bases, and the junction held 9 bases outside the gene matches. This CDR3 comprises 15 residues. The CDR3 here is CASTLSGAYYNEQFF. In DNA, the CDR3 is TGTGCCAGCACCTTAAGCGGGGCTTACTACAATGAGCAGTTCTTC.

J is TRBJ1-3 and V is TRBV9, with D unresolved. V was trimmed by 0 bases and J by 2 bases, leaving 12 bases between them. The CDR3 has 16 residues. Germline CDR1 reads SGDLS; CDR2 reads YYNGEE. CDR3 sequence (DNA): TGTGCCAGCAGCGTAGCTATGGGGAGCACTGGAAACACCATATATTTT. Translation gives CASSVAMGSTGNTIYF.

This chain uses TRBV6-1 with TRBJ2-3, with D perhaps TRBD2 (6 bases). This CDR3 spans 14 amino acids. V dropped 7 bases and J dropped 4 bases, with 15 bases sitting between them. Germline values: CDR1 MNHNS, CDR2 SASEGT. CDR3 sequence (DNA): TGTGCCAGCATGGTAGGGGACTCATCAGATACGCAGTATTTT. It specifies CASMVGDSSDTQYF.

V usage is TRBV7-2 and J usage is TRBJ1-1; 11 bases align to TRBD1. The CDR3 covers 15 residues. Trimming at V came to 7 bases and at J to 5 bases, leaving 9 bases not matched to a gene. Per germline, CDR1 SGHTA and CDR2 FQGNSA. Here the CDR3 reads CASTQYGTGGTEAFF. The CDR3 bases are TGTGCCAGCACCCAGTACGGGACAGGGGGGACTGAAGCTTTCTTT.

This chain links TRBV4-2 with TRBJ2-3, with 9 bases that match TRBD2. The V gene's germline CDR1 is LGHNA and CDR2 YNFKEQ. Losses at the gene ends were 2 bases for V and 5 bases for J; bases not matched to a gene: 8. The CDR3 spans 16 residues. In DNA, the CDR3 is TGTGCCAGCAGCCAACGACTAGCGGTGGGTCGAGATACGCAGTATTTT. This encodes CASSQRLAVGRDTQYF.

The J gene is TRBJ2-5, the V gene TRBV28; possible D gene TRBD1, 5 bases. Trimming cost V 1 base and J 5 bases, with 11 bases left between them. The germline V gene has CDR1 MDHEN and CDR2 SYDVKM. This CDR3 comprises 14 residues. CDR3 nucleotide sequence: TGTGCCAGCAGTTTATATCGACAGAGGGAGACCCAGTACTTC. Amino acid sequence: CASSLYRQRETQYF. Full variable domain (rest looked up from reference TRBV28 and TRBJ2-5): DVKVTQSSRYLVKRTGEKVFLECVQDMDHENMFWYRQDPGLGLRLIYFSYDVKMKEKGDIPEGYSVSREKKERFSLILESASTNQTSMYLCASSLYRQRETQYFGPGTRLLVL.

The chain recombines TRBV2 with TRBJ1-4, with no clear D. Germline CDR1 reads SNHLY; CDR2 reads FYNNEI. The CDR3 length is 13 residues. V lost 4 bases and J lost 4, with 7 bases in between. For the CDR3, the DNA is TGTGCCAGCAGTGCCGACAATAATGAAAAACTGTTTTTT. It yields the protein CASSADNNEKLFF.

The V gene is TRBV19, the J gene TRBJ1-2, with unresolved D. V dropped 3 bases and J dropped 2 bases, with 13 bases sitting between them. The CDR3 runs to 15 residues. The germline V gene has CDR1 LNHDA and CDR2 SQIVND (reference sequence). CDR3 protein: CASSMWPSSNYGYTF. CDR3 nucleotides: TGTGCCAGTAGTATGTGGCCGTCCTCCAACTATGGCTACACCTTC.

The chain uses TRBV7-9 and TRBJ1-2; possibly TRBD1 for D (6 bases). Germline V gene data show CDR1 as SEHNR and CDR2 as FQNEAQ (reference sequence). The CDR3 runs to 13 residues. Between the trimmed V and J ends, which lost 5 bases and 4 bases, there was a span of 11 bases. CDR3 nucleotide sequence: TGTGCCAGCAGCACTGCGGGGGCCTATGGCTACACCTTC. It encodes CASSTAGAYGYTF. The entire variable domain, with the rest obtained from reference TRBV7-9 and TRBJ1-2, is as follows: DTGVSQNPRHKITKRGQNVTFRCDPISEHNRLYWYRQTLGQGPEFLTYFQNEAQLEKSRLLSDRFSAERPKGSFSTLEIQRTEQGDSAMYLCASSTAGAYGYTFGSGTRLTVV.

This sequence joins TRBV6-4 and TRBJ1-1, with D maybe TRBD1 (6 bases). Between the trimmed V and J ends, which lost 6 bases and 1 base, there was a span of 9 bases. The CDR3 length is 13 residues. Germline V CDR1 and CDR2: MRHNA, SNTAGT. CDR3 bases: TGTGCCAGCAGAAGACAGGAGAACACTGAAGCTTTCTTT. This sequence encodes CASRRQENTEAFF.

The chain joins TRBV5-1 to TRBJ2-5, with 9 bases matching TRBD2. Unmatched junction bases numbered 6, after V lost 4 bases and J lost 2 bases. The CDR3 has 15 amino acids. Germline CDR1 reads SGHRS; CDR2 reads YFSETQ. The CDR3 sequence is CASSPRLAAQETQYF. CDR3 DNA sequence: TGCGCCAGCAGCCCCCGACTAGCGGCGCAAGAGACCCAGTACTTC.

The chain has TRBV2 and TRBJ1-2; D is perhaps TRBD1 (5 bases). V dropped 2 bases and J dropped 3 bases, with 7 bases sitting between them. The CDR3 covers 13 residues. The germline CDR1 and CDR2 sequences are SNHLY and FYNNEI. CDR3 amino acids: CASSESGDYGYTF. DNA for the CDR3: TGTGCCAGCAGTGAATCGGGGGACTATGGCTACACCTTC.

This sequence joins TRBV5-1 and TRBJ1-4; possible D gene TRBD1, 6 bases. V gave up 6 bases and J gave up 7 bases, with 19 bases separating them. The CDR3 totals 15 residues. Germline V gene lookup returns CDR1 SGHRS and CDR2 YFSETQ. The CDR3 sequence is CASTLQGNLGEKLFF. CDR3 nucleotides: TGCGCCAGCACTCTCCAGGGGAATTTAGGTGAAAAACTGTTTTTT. Full variable domain (missing parts from reference TRBV5-1 and TRBJ1-4): KAGVTQTPRYLIKTRGQQVTLSCSPISGHRSVSWYQQTPGQGLQFLFEYFSETQRNKGNFPGRFSGRQFSNSRSEMNVSTLELGDSALYLCASTLQGNLGEKLFFGSGTQLSVL.

The chain uses TRBV6-6 and TRBJ2-2, with D maybe TRBD2 (5 bases). Germline V gives CDR1 MNHNY, CDR2 SVGAGI (reference sequence). The CDR3 is 12 amino acids. Trimming cost V 8 bases and J 6 bases, with 10 bases left between them. CDR3 coding DNA: TGTGCCAGCGAAGACTATGCCGGGGAGCTGTTTTTT. It specifies CASEDYAGELFF.